The subject of this entry is one T cell receptor beta chain. The data were obtained in a study of T cell changes during pregnancy in multiple sclerosis. Produced via immunoSEQ multiplex PCR; TCRdb's table is partial and in-frame only. The data contain 80,000 to 130,000 clones, more than 90% of them seen just once; the ten biggest clones take up 1% to 1.5%. Germline CDR1 reads LNHNV; CDR2 reads YYDKDF (reference sequence). Germline trimming cut 5 bases from V and 1 base from J; bases unmatched to any gene: 1. This CDR3 has 14 amino acids. The gene calls are TRBV15 and TRBJ1-1; 10 nucleotides align to TRBD1. The specimen comprised peripheral blood, sampled in the second trimester of pregnancy. The receptor was derived from a female donor with multiple sclerosis, enrolled in a pregnancy study. DNA for the CDR3: TGTGCCACCAGCTGGACAGGGGGGAACACTGAAGCTTTCTTT. It yields the protein CATSWTGGNTEAFF.